This TCR beta chain was sequenced in a study of shared clonotypes between healthy human individuals (dated by TCRdb to 2020 to 2022). About the full investigation: Two women and a few men aged 18 to 49 years were included in the cohort. To increase sequencing depth and limit assay-specific biases, different laboratories used diverse techniques to prepare libraries and sequence TCR repertoires. Each donor's leukapheresis produced roughly between roughly 0.94 and 9.5 billion PBMCs. To estimate repertoire size and how much clonotype sharing occurs between individuals, the study deeply sequenced the blood TCR repertoires of about 5 healthy adults.

Using the deep immunoSEQ assay, multiplex PCR amplified TCR CDR3 regions from genomic DNA. Extracted genomic DNA from each cell subset was distributed evenly across all wells of several immunoSEQ 96-well plates, and each plate was treated as a replicate. Each replicate PCR for unsorted PBMC received 300 to 350 ng genomic DNA, equal to 30,000 or so T cell genomes. Ten immunoSEQ deep assay plates were used to sequence unsorted PBMC genomic DNA. Purified libraries were measured with a Qubit 3.0 fluorometer, size-checked on a Bioanalyzer 2100, and measured again with the KAPA Library Quantification kit. A separate single-read 150-cycle Illumina NextSeq 550 flow cell was used to sequence each immunoSEQ 96-well plate. Per the authors' processing: Because the immunoSEQ output held only junctional sequences and lacked quality scores, the filtering could not match the filtering applied to full-length reads. Sequences were annotated with PyIR, a Python wrapper for IgBLAST v1.9, using IMGT germline references to assign V/J genes and CDR3. Reads were removed for weak V/J assignments (E-value above 1e-6), missing CDR3, stop codons, out-of-frame junctions, or ambiguous translated residues. V3J clonotypes were defined as sequences sharing an identical inferred V gene, J gene, and CDR3 amino acid sequence. The percentage overlap between two repertoires was calculated by dividing the number of shared unique clonotypes by the size of the smaller repertoire. Repertoire richness was assessed with RTK rarefaction, the Chao1 estimator, and Recon v2.1 estimates of unobserved clonotypes. TCRdb carries this immuneACCESS record with in-frame sequences only. Its versions omit some clonotypes, under half of them owing to an unresolved V gene in the studies checked, with the rest unexplained. That table supplies the V and J calls and clone size; D and trimming were determined from the DNA. In this sample the table shows approximately 480,000 clones, roughly 79% of which occur a single time. Approximately 12% of the sample goes to the ten largest clones.

The donors were healthy, HIV-negative adults with no recently reported acute infections or vaccinations. Only Caucasian adults living in Nashville, Tennessee, USA were represented among the donors. In the unsorted samples, approximately 85 million PBMCs were counted, and genomic DNA was extracted using the QIAamp DNA Blood Mini kit. Blood was collected by leukapheresis, and PBMCs were isolated by Ficoll-Histopaque density gradient centrifugation and then cryopreserved in liquid nitrogen vapor phase. In regard to this clone: Its antigen is still unknown. Base qualities are not at hand, and no much larger clone is one base apart.

Paper-wide results and their limitations: Only blood was sampled, and tissue TCR repertoires likely differ from those in blood. Based on pairwise subsampling, the degree of clonotype sharing among donors was expected to be affected by sequencing depth. Because the study included only a small number of donors, the genetic and exposure-history diversity represented was limited.

The CDR3, cysteine through phenylalanine, is 13 amino acids long. Only the CDR3 DNA stays, 39 bases, in frame from base 1. According to the germline V gene, CDR1 reads MDHEN and CDR2 reads SYDVKM. V is cut by 6 bases and J by 1 base, and the space between the germline ends is 9 bases. This TCR was sampled from a woman aged 40 to 50 in good health. Some clones in this sample may be carry-over from other donors' samples. Sequenced sample: PBMCs. This receptor chain uses TRBV28 and TRBJ2-5; the D segment might be TRBD1 or TRBD2, since each matches 5 bases. The DNA reads as follows: TGTGCCAGCAGCCCCGGGACCCAAGAGACCCAGTACTTC. It codes for CASSPGTQETQYF.